These 22 T cell receptor beta chains were sequenced from one sample in a study of molecular identifiers for immune sequencing clone quantification. One entry per CDR3 protein results from TCRdb running MiXCR on the PCR reads. The sample lists about 68,000 distinct CDR3 sequences, 18% seen once, with approximately 1.5% in the top ten. Material for sequencing was naive CD8+ T cells from blood, with Jurkat cell RNA spiked in. Sample subset: FACS-sorted CD8+CD4-CCR7+CD45RA+ naive T cells. The source of these receptors is a human donor in good health. Some libraries in this study had Jurkat cell RNA spiked in.

There are many counts of this clonotype. The chain couples TRBV30 to TRBJ2-7; TRBD2 matches at 13 bases. Germline lookup yields CDR1 GTSNPN and CDR2 SVGIG (reference sequence). The CDR3 is made up of 18 amino acids. J gave up 4 bases and V 4 bases, and 16 bases lay outside the gene matches. The CDR3 nucleotides are TGTGCCTGGATCAGACCGGGACTAGCGGGACGAGAACTATACGAGCAGTACTTC. This gives the protein CAWIRPGLAGRELYEQYF.

This clonotype was picked up many times. The genes are TRBV24-1 and TRBJ2-7; tentatively, D is TRBD2 (6 bases). CDR1 is KGHDR and CDR2 is SFDVKD in the germline V gene. The CDR3 length is 13 residues. Trimming pared 9 bases from V and 0 bases from J, leaving 11 bases between. CDR3 protein: CATAGPSSYEQYF. The CDR3 coding sequence is TGTGCCACCGCGGGGCCGAGCTCCTACGAGCAGTACTTC.

This clonotype was seen many times. The DNA for the CDR3 is TGTGCCAGCAGCCTCTCGATCGGCCTCTACGAGCAGTACTTC. Residues: CASSLSIGLYEQYF. The chain uses TRBV11-2 and TRBJ2-7; D is undetermined. Trimming stripped 5 bases from V and 3 bases from J, with 14 bases between. This CDR3 is 14 amino acids long. Germline V CDR1 and CDR2: SGHAT, FQNNGV.

The genes are TRBV19 and TRBJ2-7; 7 nucleotides align to TRBD2. The germline CDR1 and CDR2 sequences are LNHDA and SQIVND (reference sequence). The CDR3 is made up of 15 amino acids. The V gene end was trimmed by 6 bases and the J gene end by 3 bases; junction bases not matched to a gene: 11. The CDR3 protein is CASRDLNAGVYEQYF. The CDR3, as DNA: TGTGCCAGTAGGGATTTGAATGCGGGGGTCTACGAGCAGTACTTC.

This clonotype was counted a few times. The J gene is TRBJ1-1, the V gene TRBV5-6; no definite D call. From germline, CDR1 is SGHDT and CDR2 YYEEEE. CDR3 size: 15 residues. The V gene lost 0 bases and the J gene lost 6 bases, with 15 bases spanning the gap. In DNA form, the CDR3 reads TGTGCCAGCAGCTTGGCACTCGGGGATGAAGCTGAAGCTTTCTTT. Its translation is CASSLALGDEAEAFF.

With respect to this clonotype: The junction departs from germline at one end; a sequencing error may be responsible. The CDR3 protein is CSTRGFGGTGGQPDSGNTIYF. CDR3 in DNA: TGTAGTACTAGAGGGTTTGGCGGGACAGGGGGCCAACCAGACTCTGGAAACACCATATATTTT. The chain recombines TRBV20-1 with TRBJ1-3; 12 positions match TRBD1. The CDR3 runs to 21 residues. Germline V CDR1 and CDR2: DFQATT, SNEGSKA (reference sequence).

The chain links TRBV19 to TRBJ2-5; D is perhaps TRBD1 or TRBD2 (5 bases each). The germline V gene encodes CDR1 LNHDA and CDR2 SQIVND (reference sequence). V lost 3 bases, J lost 2 bases, and 13 bases lay in between. CDR3 length: 15 amino acids. CDR3 in amino acids: CASSIGTVVQETQYF. The CDR3 region has the DNA TGTGCCAGTAGTATTGGGACGGTAGTTCAAGAGACCCAGTACTTC.

This clonotype was seen at least ten times. The V and J genes are TRBV29-1 and TRBJ1-1; D not certain. The CDR3 length is 12 residues. V lost 8 bases, J lost 3 bases, and 13 bases lay in between. Germline V gene lookup returns CDR1 SQVTM and CDR2 ANQGSEA. CDR3 sequence (DNA): TGCAGCATAGCCCAAGCACACACTGAAGCTTTCTTT. Its protein product is CSIAQAHTEAFF.

This clonotype has a handful of counts. A much larger clonotype is one base distant, so this may be a read error. V and J are TRBV9 and TRBJ2-7, with D perhaps matching TRBD2 (6 bases). Germline CDR1 SGDLS, CDR2 YYNGEE. This CDR3 comprises 14 residues. CDR3 DNA: TGTGCCAGCAGCGTAGAGGAGGGGAATAGGGAGCGGTACTTC. As protein: CASSVEEGNRERYF.

Turning to this clonotype: Given a much more abundant clone one base away, this may be a read error. The V and J genes are TRBV25-1 and TRBJ2-1; possibly TRBD1 or TRBD2 for D (6 bases each). CDR3 length: 15 amino acids. Looked up from germline, CDR1 is MGHDK and CDR2 is SYGVNS. This CDR3 is CVSSEAISGGSEQFF. In DNA, the CDR3 is TGTGTCAGCAGTGAAGCCATATCCGGGGGCTCTGAGCAGTTCTTC.

The chain uses TRBV14 and TRBJ2-1; D gene uncertain. This CDR3 region has 11 residues. V lost 6 bases, J lost 9 bases, and 9 bases lay in between. From germline, CDR1 is SGHDN and CDR2 FVKESK. CDR3 nucleotide sequence: TGTGCCAGCAGTATTGGGCTTGAGCAGTTCTTC. It is translated as CASSIGLEQFF. The full variable domain, in which reference TRBV14 and TRBJ2-1 provide the parts outside the CDR3, is EAGVTQFPSHSVIEKGQTVTLRCDPISGHDNLYWYRRVMGKEIKFLLHFVKESKQDESGMPNNRFLAERTGGTYSTLKVQPAELEDSGVYFCASSIGLEQFFGPGTRLTVL.

This clonotype showed up many times. V is TRBV21-1 and J is TRBJ2-6; the table's D call TRBD1 went unverified against the DNA. TRBV21-1 is designated a pseudogene. CDR3 length: 17 residues. The CDR3 region is CASSKYTGESGANVLTF. The CDR3 DNA follows: TGTGCCAGCAGCAAATACACGGGGGAGTCTGGGGCCAACGTCCTGACTTTC.

This clonotype showed up many times. The V gene is TRBV27, the J gene TRBJ2-1; TRBD2 matches at 7 bases. The CDR3 loop spans 14 amino acids. V dropped 6 bases and J dropped 3; count of bases not matched to a gene: 5. CDR1 MNHEY and CDR2 SMNVEV come from the germline V gene (reference sequence). This CDR3 reads CASRAGARYNEQFF. Written as DNA, the CDR3 is TGTGCCAGCAGGGCGGGAGCCCGCTACAATGAGCAGTTCTTC.

The chain combines TRBV9 with TRBJ1-1; D unresolved. The ends were cut back, 4 bases at V and 2 bases at J, with 12 bases in the middle. In germline, CDR1 is SGDLS, CDR2 YYNGEE. This CDR3 region has 14 residues. The CDR3 nucleotides are TGTGCCAGCAGCCCATTACGAAGAAACACTGAAGCTTTCTTT. It specifies CASSPLRRNTEAFF.

Many counts were recorded for this clonotype. This rearrangement joins TRBV4-1 to TRBJ2-1, with D maybe TRBD2 (6 bases). The germline V gene has CDR1 MGHRA and CDR2 YSYEKL. Trimming removed 3 bases from V and 0 bases from J, with 12 bases in between. CDR3 size: 16 residues. The chain's CDR3 is CASSQWDLSSYNEQFF. Here the CDR3 DNA reads TGCGCCAGCAGCCAGTGGGACTTAAGCTCCTACAATGAGCAGTTCTTC.

This clonotype came up many times. The rearrangement joins TRBV19 to TRBJ2-7, with 8 positions matching TRBD1. Germline CDR1 reads LNHDA; CDR2 reads SQIVND (reference sequence). J lost 2 bases, V lost 6 bases, and 9 bases had no gene match. This CDR3 region has 15 residues. CDR3 nucleotides: TGTGCCAGTAGCAAAAACCCGGGACAGGCCTACGAGCAGTACTTC. It is translated as CASSKNPGQAYEQYF.

Many counts were recorded for this clonotype. V usage is TRBV6-5 and J usage is TRBJ1-1; 7 bases agree with TRBD1. Germline lookup yields CDR1 MNHEY and CDR2 SVGAGI. The J segment lost 4 bases and the V segment lost 2 bases, leaving 4 bases of the junction unmatched. CDR3 size: 14 residues. DNA for the CDR3: TGTGCCAGCAGTTACACAGGGGAGGTCACTGAAGCTTTCTTT. It encodes CASSYTGEVTEAFF.

Ten or more counts support this clonotype. V gene TRBV20-1 combines with J gene TRBJ2-7, with D hard to call. CDR1 DFQATT and CDR2 SNEGSKA come from the germline V gene (reference sequence). Trimming took off 4 bases at V and 1 base at J, with 5 bases between the two ends. This CDR3 has 11 amino acids. CDR3 DNA sequence: TGCAGTGCTACCCCTTCCTACGAGCAGTACTTC. Encoded protein: CSATPSYEQYF.

In the case of this clonotype: A read error may explain this, as a much larger clone is one base away. In DNA, the CDR3 is TGTGCCAGCAGTCCTGACAGGGTGTACACTGAAGCTTTCTTT. Translating it yields CASSPDRVYTEAFF. The rearrangement joins TRBV6-6 to TRBJ1-1; 7 bases fit TRBD1. V lost 5 bases, J lost 3 bases, and 6 bases stayed unmatched. This CDR3 region has 14 residues. Germline loops: CDR1 MNHNY, CDR2 SVGAGI (reference sequence).

In the case of this clonotype: A much more abundant neighbour one base away suggests this may be a read error. V is TRBV7-3 and J is TRBJ2-5; D unresolved. The CDR3 totals 14 residues. Germline V gene data show CDR1 as SGHTA and CDR2 as FQGTGA. CDR3 bases: TGTGTCAGCAGCGAGGACGGAGACCAAGAGACCCAGTACTTC. Protein: CVSSEDGDQETQYF.

This clonotype was seen repeatedly, ten times or more. V gene TRBV30 combines with J gene TRBJ2-3, with TRBD2 matching 7 bases. Trimming removed 0 bases from V and 4 bases from J; junction bases left unmatched: 10. Germline V gene data show CDR1 as GTSNPN and CDR2 as SVGIG (reference sequence). The CDR3 covers 16 residues. Written as DNA, the CDR3 is TGTGCCTGGAGTGTACTAAGGCGGGAGTCCCCAGATACGCAGTATTTT. Residues: CAWSVLRRESPDTQYF.

In this sample, this clonotype turned up a few times. The chain uses TRBV9 and TRBJ2-7; D is perhaps TRBD2 (5 bases). Germline V gene lookup returns CDR1 SGDLS and CDR2 YYNGEE. V shed 0 bases and J shed 3 bases, with 10 bases lying between them. The CDR3 is made up of 14 amino acids. This CDR3 is CASSVGADFYEQYF. The CDR3 coding sequence is TGTGCCAGCAGCGTAGGTGCGGACTTCTACGAGCAGTACTTC.